Below are 19 T cell receptor beta chains sequenced from a single sample in a study of tumour-infiltrating T cells in Burkitt lymphoma. Clones were read by immunoSEQ multiplex PCR, and TCRdb kept only the in-frame ones, dropping some. Of about 270 clones listed, about an eighth are singletons. Sequencing was done on a sample of tumor tissue. Every receptor here comes from a human donor with Burkitt lymphoma.

V usage is TRBV18 and J usage is TRBJ2-7; D perhaps matches TRBD1 (6 bases). Germline assignment: CDR1 KGHSH and CDR2 LQKENI. V lost 3 bases and J lost 3, with 9 bases in between. This CDR3 region has 13 residues. The CDR3 region has the DNA TGTGCCAGCTCACCGGACAGCATCTACGAGCAGTACTTC. The encoded protein is CASSPDSIYEQYF.

This clone was seen more than once but under ten times. V and J are TRBV29-1 and TRBJ2-1; weak D call: TRBD2 (5 bases). The ends were cut back, 6 bases at V and 3 bases at J, with 9 bases in the middle. This CDR3 has 12 amino acids. Germline V gene sequence: CDR1 SQVTM, CDR2 ANQGSEA. The CDR3 DNA follows: TGCAGCGTGAGGGCGAGCTACAATGAGCAGTTCTTC. As protein: CSVRASYNEQFF.

Only a few counts were recorded for this clone. The chain has TRBV11-2 and TRBJ2-7; possibly TRBD2 for D (6 bases). V lost 3 bases, J lost 2 bases, and 8 bases lay in between. Germline CDR1 is SGHAT and CDR2 is FQNNGV. This CDR3 is 13 amino acids long. The CDR3 nucleotides are TGTGCCAGCAGCTTTGGAGGGACCTACGAGCAGTACTTC. Protein product: CASSFGGTYEQYF.

J is TRBJ2-1 and V is TRBV13; a possible D gene is TRBD2 (6 bases). V gave up 5 bases and J gave up 8 bases, with 25 bases separating them. The CDR3 consists of 17 residues. Germline V gene sequence: CDR1 PRHDT, CDR2 FYEKMQ (reference sequence). Here the CDR3 DNA reads TGTGCCAGCAGCGGGGGTAGGGCGGGGCCTCAGGTACATGAGCAGTTCTTC. It is translated as CASSGGRAGPQVHEQFF. Combining the CDR3 with reference TRBV13 and TRBJ2-1 gives the whole variable domain AAGVIQSPRHLIKEKRETATLKCYPIPRHDTVYWYQQGPGQDPQFLISFYEKMQSDKGSIPDRFSAQQFSDYHSELNMSSLELGDSALYFCASSGGRAGPQVHEQFFGPGTRLTVL.

V usage is TRBV19 and J usage is TRBJ2-1; TRBD1 matches at 8 bases. CDR3 size: 13 residues. The junction had 5 bases not matched to a gene; V was cut back by 7 bases and J by 6 bases. CDR1 is LNHDA, CDR2 SQIVND, per germline (reference sequence). The CDR3 loop is CASKIDRGNEQFF. The CDR3 DNA is TGTGCCAGTAAGATCGACAGGGGCAATGAGCAGTTCTTC.

This clone was observed a few times. The genes are TRBV27 and TRBJ1-5; D gene unclear. Germline V gives CDR1 MNHEY, CDR2 SMNVEV (reference sequence). Between the trimmed V and J ends, which lost 6 bases and 7 bases, there was a span of 10 bases. The CDR3 has 12 residues. This CDR3 reads CASSQQGQPQHF. DNA for the CDR3: TGTGCCAGCAGCCAACAAGGACAGCCCCAGCATTTT.

The chain uses TRBV7-9 and TRBJ2-7; TRBD2 aligns across 7 bases. With 3 bases clipped from V and 0 bases from J, the junction kept 8 bases outside the gene matches. CDR3 length equals 16 residues. Germline CDR1 and CDR2: SEHNR and FQNEAQ (reference sequence). CDR3 coding DNA: TGTGCCAGCAGCTTCCCGTCTAGCGGCAGCTCCTACGAGCAGTACTTC. This gives the protein CASSFPSSGSSYEQYF. The full variable domain, its missing parts supplied by reference TRBV7-9 and TRBJ2-7, is DTGVSQNPRHKITKRGQNVTFRCDPISEHNRLYWYRQTLGQGPEFLTYFQNEAQLEKSRLLSDRFSAERPKGSFSTLEIQRTEQGDSAMYLCASSFPSSGSSYEQYFGPGTRLTVT.

V and J are TRBV14 and TRBJ1-6, with 10 bases matching TRBD1. J was trimmed by 4 bases and V by 6 bases; bases with no gene match: 9. Germline assignment: CDR1 SGHDN and CDR2 FVKESK. The CDR3 runs to 17 residues. For the CDR3, the DNA is TGTGCCAGCAGACGAGGACAGGGGGGGAATTATAATTCACCCCTCCACTTT. Translation: CASRRGQGGNYNSPLHF.

This clone was recorded a few times. The CDR3 spells CASSSRTGGTDTQYF. For the CDR3, the DNA is TGTGCCAGCAGCTCACGAACAGGGGGCACAGATACGCAGTATTTT. V and J are TRBV9 and TRBJ2-3; the match to TRBD1 covers 7 bases. Per the germline V gene, CDR1 is SGDLS and CDR2 is YYNGEE. The V gene end was trimmed by 4 bases and the J gene end by 1 base; junction bases not matched to a gene: 6. The CDR3 is made up of 15 amino acids.

This rearrangement joins TRBV6-4 to TRBJ2-2; 8 bases are a match to TRBD1. Per germline, CDR1 MRHNA and CDR2 SNTAGT. V was clipped by 2 bases and J by 6 bases; unmatched bases: 5. CDR3 length: 15 amino acids. CDR3 residues: CASSDGPGGPGELFF. The DNA for the CDR3 is TGTGCCAGCAGTGACGGACCAGGGGGCCCCGGGGAGCTGTTTTTT.

The chain has TRBV4-3 and TRBJ2-3, with TRBD1 matching 9 bases. After removal of 1 base from V and 3 bases from J, the junction contained 5 bases not matched to a gene. Germline values: CDR1 LGHNA, CDR2 YSLEER. CDR3 length: 16 amino acids. The CDR3 coding sequence is TGCGCCAGCAGCCAAGGCCGGGACAGGGTGACAGATACGCAGTATTTT. It yields the protein CASSQGRDRVTDTQYF.

The rearrangement joins TRBV7-2 to TRBJ1-2, with D unresolved. The V and J ends lost 5 bases and 5 bases respectively, with 15 bases between them. This CDR3 region has 14 residues. Germline V CDR1 and CDR2: SGHTA, FQGNSA. CDR3 coding DNA: TGTGCCAGCAGCCTAAAAGGAGGAGGATATGGCTACACCTTC. It encodes CASSLKGGGYGYTF.

This clone turned up a few times. The gene calls are TRBV5-1 and TRBJ2-6; the D gene is possibly TRBD1 (7 bases). This CDR3 region has 17 residues. V was shortened by 2 bases and J by 0 bases, with 12 bases between the two germline ends. Germline V lookup: CDR1 SGHRS, CDR2 YFSETQ. CDR3 in amino acids: CASSFRQGGSGANVLTF. DNA of the CDR3: TGCGCCAGCAGCTTTCGGCAGGGGGGCTCTGGGGCCAACGTCCTGACTTTC.

The rearrangement uses TRBV7-9 and TRBJ1-3, with D hard to call. This CDR3 has 15 residues. The V and J ends lost 5 bases and 4 bases respectively, with 15 bases between them. Germline V gene lookup returns CDR1 SEHNR and CDR2 FQNEAQ (reference sequence). CDR3 nucleotides: TGTGCCAGCAGCAAACACCTCCCAGAAGGAAACACCATATATTTT. It codes for CASSKHLPEGNTIYF.

This clone was counted between two and nine times. The V gene is TRBV12-5, the J gene TRBJ1-1; D remains ambiguous. CDR1 and CDR2 from the germline V gene are LGHNT and FRNRAP. This CDR3 has 13 residues. Trimming removed 3 bases from V and 2 bases from J, with 7 bases in between. The CDR3, as DNA: TGTGCTAGTGGTTTCGGGGAAAACACTGAAGCTTTCTTT. Protein sequence: CASGFGENTEAFF.

V is TRBV14 and J is TRBJ2-1; TRBD1 or TRBD2 may be the D gene (6 bases each). The V end was cut by 0 bases, the J end by 5 bases, with 23 bases between. Looked up from germline, CDR1 is SGHDN and CDR2 is FVKESK. This CDR3 has 19 residues. For the CDR3, the DNA is TGTGCCAGCAGCCAAGAGGCTGGGTCTCGCGGGACATTCAACAATGAGCAGTTCTTC. Residues: CASSQEAGSRGTFNNEQFF.

This clone occurred a few times. The chain recombines TRBV27 with TRBJ1-5; TRBD1 aligns across 12 bases. Per the germline V gene, CDR1 is MNHEY and CDR2 is SMNVEV (reference sequence). V lost 6 bases to trimming and J lost 4 bases; unmatched junction nucleotides: 4. This CDR3 is 15 amino acids long. CDR3 bases: TGTGCCAGCAGCTGGGGACAGGGGGCGAATCAGCCCCAGCATTTT. Protein: CASSWGQGANQPQHF.

This clone was detected only a few times. The chain uses TRBV13 and TRBJ2-2; no reliable D call. Trimming shortened V by 0 bases and J by 8 bases, and 7 bases separated the two germline ends. The CDR3 contains 13 residues. Germline V lookup: CDR1 PRHDT, CDR2 FYEKMQ (reference sequence). The CDR3 loop reads CASSLGGTGELFF. The DNA of the CDR3 is TGTGCCAGCAGCTTAGGGGGCACGGGGGAGCTGTTTTTT.

The genes are TRBV10-3 and TRBJ1-1, with 8 bases fitting TRBD1. Trimming at V came to 6 bases and at J to 0 bases, leaving 3 bases not matched to a gene. This CDR3 has 14 amino acids. Per germline, CDR1 ENHRY and CDR2 SYGVKD. In DNA, the CDR3 is TGTGCCATCAGAGGGACAGGACTGAACACTGAAGCTTTCTTT. This encodes CAIRGTGLNTEAFF.